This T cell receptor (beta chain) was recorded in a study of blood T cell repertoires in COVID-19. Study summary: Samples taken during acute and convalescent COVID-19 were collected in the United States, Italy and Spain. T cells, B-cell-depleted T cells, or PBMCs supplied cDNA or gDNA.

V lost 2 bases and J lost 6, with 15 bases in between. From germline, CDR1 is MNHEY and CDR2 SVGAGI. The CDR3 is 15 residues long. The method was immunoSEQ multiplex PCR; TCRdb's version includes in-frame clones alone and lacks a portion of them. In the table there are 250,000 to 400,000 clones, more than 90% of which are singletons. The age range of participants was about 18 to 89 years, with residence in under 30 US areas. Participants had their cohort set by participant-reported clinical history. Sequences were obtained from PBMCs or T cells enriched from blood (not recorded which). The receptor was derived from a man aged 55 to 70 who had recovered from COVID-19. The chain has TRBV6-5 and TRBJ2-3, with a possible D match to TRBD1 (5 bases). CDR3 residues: CASSYQGGSVDTQYF. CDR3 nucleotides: TGTGCCAGCAGTTACCAGGGCGGAAGCGTGGATACGCAGTATTTT.